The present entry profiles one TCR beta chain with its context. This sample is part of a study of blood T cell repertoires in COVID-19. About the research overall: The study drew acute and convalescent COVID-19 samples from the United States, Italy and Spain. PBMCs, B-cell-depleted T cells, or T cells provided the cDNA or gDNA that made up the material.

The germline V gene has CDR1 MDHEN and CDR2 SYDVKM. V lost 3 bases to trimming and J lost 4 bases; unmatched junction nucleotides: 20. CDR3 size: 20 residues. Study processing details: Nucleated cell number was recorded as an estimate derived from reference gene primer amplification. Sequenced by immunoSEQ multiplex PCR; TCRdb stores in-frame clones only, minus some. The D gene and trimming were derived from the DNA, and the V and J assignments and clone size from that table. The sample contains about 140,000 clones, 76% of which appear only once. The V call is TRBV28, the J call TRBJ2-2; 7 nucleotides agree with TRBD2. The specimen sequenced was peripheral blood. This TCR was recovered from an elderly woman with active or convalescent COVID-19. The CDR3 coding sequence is TGTGCCAGCAGTTTTTTAGGAGCTCCTAGCGAGCGGGGTATCACCGGGGAGCTGTTTTTT. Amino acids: CASSFLGAPSERGITGELFF. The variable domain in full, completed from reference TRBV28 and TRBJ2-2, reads DVKVTQSSRYLVKRTGEKVFLECVQDMDHENMFWYRQDPGLGLRLIYFSYDVKMKEKGDIPEGYSVSREKKERFSLILESASTNQTSMYLCASSFLGAPSERGITGELFFGEGSRLTVL.